This passage covers 13 T cell receptor beta chains from one sample sequenced in a study of cytomegalovirus exposure and HLA in healthy donors. The PCR made use of 60 Vbeta and 13 Jbeta primers. TCRdb's table, derived via immunoSEQ multiplex PCR, lists solely in-frame clones and lacks some. Of some 150,000 clones in the sample, approximately 84% were seen once. Input material: PBMCs. The receptor source for this set is a woman aged 40 to 50 in good health and CMV-seronegative.

V usage is TRBV18 and J usage is TRBJ1-2, with D uncertain. CDR3 length: 15 amino acids. Germline CDR1 KGHSH, CDR2 LQKENI. V lost 1 base, J lost 3 bases, and 12 bases lay in between. CDR3 sequence: CASSPQTEPYYGYTF. In DNA form, the CDR3 reads TGTGCCAGCTCACCACAAACAGAACCGTACTATGGCTACACCTTC. Based on the CDR3 plus reference TRBV18 and TRBJ1-2, the full variable domain is NAGVMQNPRHLVRRRGQEARLRCSPMKGHSHVYWYRQLPEEGLKFMVYLQKENIIDESGMPKERFSAEFPKEGPSILRIQQVVRGDSAAYFCASSPQTEPYYGYTFGSGTRLTVV.

The chain uses TRBV21-1 and TRBJ2-1; the DNA was not compared with TRBD2, the D call given in the table. TRBV21-1 is described as a pseudogene. The CDR3 covers 22 residues. The DNA of the CDR3 is TGTGCCAGCAGCAAAGTCCTTCAGCAGGCCCCTAGCGGGAGGGCCAAGGGTGTTGAGCAGTTCTTC. Residues: CASSKVLQQAPSGRAKGVEQFF.

V usage is TRBV28 and J usage is TRBJ2-7; TRBD1 matches 7 bases. The V gene's germline CDR1 is MDHEN and CDR2 SYDVKM. V trimming: 4 bases; J trimming: 5 bases; junction bases outside the gene matches: 2. The CDR3 sequence is 12 residues long. CDR3 residues: CASSSQGDEQYF. The CDR3 nucleotides are TGTGCCAGCAGTTCCCAGGGGGACGAGCAGTACTTC. Full variable domain (outside the CDR3, taken from reference TRBV28 and TRBJ2-7): DVKVTQSSRYLVKRTGEKVFLECVQDMDHENMFWYRQDPGLGLRLIYFSYDVKMKEKGDIPEGYSVSREKKERFSLILESASTNQTSMYLCASSSQGDEQYFGPGTRLTVT.

This clone was seen only a few times. This rearrangement joins TRBV28 to TRBJ1-4, with D perhaps TRBD1 (5 bases). The germline V and J ends were trimmed by 2 bases and 7 bases, with 14 bases remaining between them. Germline CDR1 reads MDHEN; CDR2 reads SYDVKM. This CDR3 is 15 amino acids long. This CDR3 reads CASSLAGGASEKLFF. DNA for the CDR3: TGTGCCAGCAGTTTAGCGGGAGGGGCTAGTGAAAAACTGTTTTTT.

The rearrangement links TRBV28 to TRBJ2-7, with 9 bases identical to TRBD2. The V segment lost 1 base and the J segment 0 bases; nucleotides outside the gene matches: 13. CDR3 length: 19 amino acids. Germline lookup yields CDR1 MDHEN and CDR2 SYDVKM. CDR3 bases: TGTGCCAGCAGTTTATTGAGCGGGAGGCCCTCGACGAGCTCCTACGAGCAGTACTTC. It codes for CASSLLSGRPSTSSYEQYF.

The chain has TRBV4-2 and TRBJ2-1; D might be TRBD2 (5 bases). This CDR3 is built from 16 residues. V was pared by 0 bases and J by 3 bases, with 12 bases between. Germline assignment: CDR1 LGHNA and CDR2 YNFKEQ. The CDR3 DNA reads as TGTGCCAGCAGCCAAGATACAGCGGTAGACTACAATGAGCAGTTCTTC. It specifies CASSQDTAVDYNEQFF.

J is TRBJ1-2 and V is TRBV28; D is unclear. The CDR3 totals 13 residues. Germline CDR1 is MDHEN and CDR2 is SYDVKM. V was clipped by 6 bases and J by 8 bases, with 16 bases between them. The CDR3 reads CASRPPEGEGYTF. CDR3 coding DNA: TGTGCCAGCAGACCCCCAGAGGGCGAGGGCTACACCTTC.

A few counts support this clone. This sequence joins TRBV30 and TRBJ2-7, with a possible D match to TRBD1 (6 bases). V dropped 2 bases and J dropped 4 bases, with 9 bases sitting between them. This CDR3 region has 12 residues. Germline CDR1 and CDR2: GTSNPN and SVGIG (reference sequence). CDR3 sequence: CAWSPQGYEQYF. CDR3 coding DNA: TGTGCCTGGAGTCCACAGGGTTACGAGCAGTACTTC.

The chain couples TRBV14 to TRBJ2-2; D might be TRBD2 (5 bases). The CDR3 is 15 amino acids. V was cut by 4 bases and J by 4 bases, with 13 bases left in between. Per the germline V gene, CDR1 is SGHDN and CDR2 is FVKESK. The CDR3 DNA reads TGTGCCAGCAGCCCGACTGCTGGAGGCACCGGGGAGCTGTTTTTT. This gives the protein CASSPTAGGTGELFF.

The V gene is TRBV27, the J gene TRBJ2-3; D is undetermined. Trimming stripped 2 bases from V and 2 bases from J, with 8 bases between. This CDR3 contains 14 residues. CDR1 is MNHEY and CDR2 is SMNVEV in the germline V gene (reference sequence). In DNA form, the CDR3 reads TGTGCCAGCAGTTTAGGCACAAACACAGATACGCAGTATTTT. This encodes CASSLGTNTDTQYF.

This chain joins TRBV18 and TRBJ2-2, with 7 bases identical to TRBD1. The trim removed 4 bases at V and 2 bases at J, leaving 4 bases unmatched. Germline CDR1 KGHSH, CDR2 LQKENI. The CDR3 totals 15 residues. The CDR3, as DNA: TGTGCCAGCTCACGGGGACAGAGTAACACCGGGGAGCTGTTTTTT. It translates to CASSRGQSNTGELFF.

The V and J genes are TRBV19 and TRBJ2-7; TRBD2 matches at 11 bases. The ends lost 5 bases at V and 3 bases at J; junction bases unmatched: 6. The CDR3 contains 15 residues. The germline CDR1 and CDR2 sequences are LNHDA and SQIVND (reference sequence). The CDR3 nucleotides read TGTGCCAGTAGTTACGGACTAGCGGGTCGCTACGAGCAGTACTTC. Translating gives CASSYGLAGRYEQYF.

The CDR3 nucleotides read TGTGCCAGCAACAAACATTGGAGTGGCTACACCTTC. Residues: CASNKHWSGYTF. The V gene is TRBV7-2, the J gene TRBJ1-2; D gene ambiguous. The V and J ends lost 7 bases and 7 bases respectively, with 13 bases between them. Germline V CDR1 and CDR2: SGHTA, FQGNSA. The CDR3 extends over 12 amino acids.